This TCR beta chain was sequenced during a study of blood T cells in healthy people across ages. General observations from the study: PBMCs that were unsorted prevented a conclusive naive versus antigen-experienced comparison. Whereas aged donors had fewer naive CD4+ cells, long-lived donors had more of them and higher diversity.

Donors gave about 10 milliliters of peripheral blood apiece. Notes on this clonotype: Its specificity is unknown. A much larger clonotype is one base distant, so this may be a read error.

Germline values: CDR1 ENHRY, CDR2 SYGVKD. With 9 bases clipped from V and 7 bases from J, the junction kept 10 bases outside the gene matches. The CDR3 is 13 amino acids. The second PCR ran about 6 to 12 cycles with a sample-barcoded 5' primer and J-beta primers. MiXCR was run by TCRdb on the 5' RACE reads, yielding one entry per CDR3 protein. The sample contains fewer than 700,000 distinct CDR3 sequences, 35% to 50% of which appear only once. The sequenced sample consisted of blood. The receptor comes from a man older than 75 in good health. The chain carries TRBV10-3 and TRBJ2-7, with 9 bases aligning to TRBD2. The CDR3 DNA follows: TGTGCCATGGGGACTAGCTCCTACAATGAGCAGTACTTC. It yields the protein CAMGTSSYNEQYF.